This T cell receptor (beta chain) was captured in a study of OX40 agonist ivuxolimab in advanced cancers. Study-level information: Patients took ivuxolimab, an agonistic anti-OX40 (CD134) antibody. A male proportion of 82.7% was recorded, with mean age around 64 years and range about 23 to 80.

For this clone: Antigen: not known.

Study-wide results and caveats: CD8+ T cells were the subset that, on average, had more expanded clones than CD4+.

This table comes from immunoSEQ multiplex PCR, and its TCRdb copy is limited to in-frame clones, with some not included. Of some 59,000 clones in the sample, more than 65% are singletons; the top ten hold 2.4%. V was cut by 2 bases and J by 7 bases, with 9 bases left in between. The V gene's germline CDR1 is LGHNA and CDR2 YNFKEQ. CDR3 length equals 13 residues. The chain has TRBV4-2 and TRBJ2-1; D perhaps matches TRBD2 (5 bases). Specimen: CD4+ or CD8+ T cells sorted from blood, collected in a trial of the OX40 agonist ivuxolimab. The clonotype comes from an adult with an advanced solid tumor such as melanoma, head and neck, liver or kidney cancer. CDR3 sequence: CASSQLGGNEQFF. The CDR3 DNA reads as TGTGCCAGCAGCCAACTCGGAGGAAATGAGCAGTTCTTC.